This TCR beta chain comes out of a study of T-cell memory formation after mild COVID-19. Study context: Across donors, TCR clusters were largely donor specific.

The CDR3 covers 13 residues. The ends were cut back, 6 bases at V and 6 bases at J, with 12 bases in the middle. From germline, CDR1 is MNHEY and CDR2 SVGEGT. TCRdb used MiXCR to reprocess the 5' RACE reads, holding one entry per CDR3 protein. The top ten hold roughly an eighth of the sample, which has fewer than 250,000 distinct CDR3 sequences, around 25% seen once. The clonotype comes from an adult woman who had mild COVID-19 (a few samples of this study predate the infection). Cell type and time point are not known. The chain couples TRBV6-2 or TRBV6-3 to TRBJ2-4; weak D call: TRBD1 (6 bases). The source material was PBMCs or a T cell subset sorted from them (not recorded which). The CDR3 is CASSSGHRNIQYF. The CDR3 nucleotides read TGTGCCAGCAGCTCGGGACACAGAAACATTCAGTACTTC.